These 9 T cell receptor beta chains were all obtained from the same sample, sequenced in a study of shared clonotypes between healthy human individuals. Libraries were prepared by immunoSEQ multiplex PCR; TCRdb keeps only in-frame clonotypes and omits some of them. This sample has millions of clones, with approximately 90% found just once. Sequencing was carried out using naive CD4+ T cells sorted from blood. Stated subset: CD45RA+ positively selected. The receptors were sampled from a young man in good health.

CDR3 sequence: CASSIRQGETSTDTQYF. For the CDR3, the DNA is TGTGCCAGCAGCATCCGACAGGGGGAAACTAGCACAGATACGCAGTATTTT. The chain combines TRBV11-2 with TRBJ2-3; TRBD1 matches 9 bases. The CDR3 is made up of 17 amino acids. Germline trimming cut 5 bases from V and 0 bases from J; bases unmatched to any gene: 9. From germline, CDR1 is SGHAT and CDR2 FQNNGV.

V usage is TRBV11-2 and J usage is TRBJ2-2, with no clear D. CDR1 SGHAT and CDR2 FQNNGV come from the germline V gene. V dropped 1 base and J dropped 4 bases, with 16 bases sitting between them. The CDR3 spans 17 residues. The CDR3 nucleotides read TGTGCCAGCAGCTTAGGTGTGGCCAGCCTTGGCACCGGGGAGCTGTTTTTT. Protein: CASSLGVASLGTGELFF.

V usage is TRBV5-1 and J usage is TRBJ2-1; D gene ambiguous. The germline V and J ends were trimmed by 0 bases and 3 bases, with 10 bases remaining between them. Per the germline V gene, CDR1 is SGHRS and CDR2 is YFSETQ. This CDR3 region has 15 residues. CDR3 amino acids: CASSLAAEYYNEQFF. CDR3 in DNA: TGCGCCAGCAGCTTGGCGGCAGAATACTACAATGAGCAGTTCTTC.

The gene calls are TRBV19 and TRBJ1-2; 10 bases fit TRBD1. The germline CDR1 and CDR2 sequences are LNHDA and SQIVND (reference sequence). The CDR3 has 15 residues. The ends lost 6 bases at V and 1 base at J; junction bases unmatched: 5. The CDR3 DNA reads as TGTGCCAGTAGCCTGGACAGGGGGTATAACTATGGCTACACCTTC. It translates to CASSLDRGYNYGYTF.

V and J are TRBV18 and TRBJ2-1, with D unclear. Trimming cost V 3 bases and J 9 bases, with 6 bases left between them. The CDR3 is made up of 11 amino acids. Germline V gives CDR1 KGHSH, CDR2 LQKENI. The CDR3 DNA sequence: TGTGCCAGCTCACCGGATGCTGAGCAGTTCTTC. As protein: CASSPDAEQFF.

This chain uses TRBV5-1 with TRBJ2-3; D remains unclear. The germline V gene encodes CDR1 SGHRS and CDR2 YFSETQ. The CDR3 is made up of 15 amino acids. V lost 1 base and J lost 1, with 10 bases in between. The CDR3 DNA reads as TGCGCCAGCAGCTTGATGCGGATCGGCACAGATACGCAGTATTTT. Its translation: CASSLMRIGTDTQYF.

V gene TRBV10-3 combines with J gene TRBJ2-3; 9 nucleotides match TRBD2. Germline V gene sequence: CDR1 ENHRY, CDR2 SYGVKD. V gave up 4 bases and J gave up 0 bases; unmatched junction bases: 11. CDR3 length: 18 residues. DNA of the CDR3: TGTGCCATCAGTGGAGCGGGGGGCCGGGTTGGGAGCACAGATACGCAGTATTTT. Translation gives CAISGAGGRVGSTDTQYF.

The V call is TRBV10-3, the J call TRBJ1-1, with D possibly matching TRBD1 (5 bases). CDR3 length equals 17 residues. V was trimmed by 3 bases and J by 6 bases, leaving 23 bases between them. From germline, CDR1 is ENHRY and CDR2 SYGVKD. In nucleotides, the CDR3 is TGTGCCATCAGTGAATCGGAGGACAAAGCCAGGGCATCTGAAGCTTTCTTT. Translated: CAISESEDKARASEAFF.

J is TRBJ2-5 and V is TRBV11-3; D might be TRBD1 or TRBD2, each matching 5 bases. The germline V gene has CDR1 SGHNT and CDR2 YENEEA. The CDR3 length is 16 residues. V gave up 5 bases and J gave up 4 bases, with 20 bases separating them. In DNA form, the CDR3 reads TGTGCCAGCAGCATCCCGGGACGCCCAATTCGAGAGACCCAGTACTTC. Its translation: CASSIPGRPIRETQYF. The full variable domain, with the rest looked up from reference TRBV11-3 and TRBJ2-5, is EAGVVQSPRYKIIEKKQPVAFWCNPISGHNTLYWYLQNLGQGPELLIRYENEEAVDDSQLPKDRFSAERLKGVDSTLKIQPAELGDSAVYLCASSIPGRPIRETQYFGPGTRLLVL.